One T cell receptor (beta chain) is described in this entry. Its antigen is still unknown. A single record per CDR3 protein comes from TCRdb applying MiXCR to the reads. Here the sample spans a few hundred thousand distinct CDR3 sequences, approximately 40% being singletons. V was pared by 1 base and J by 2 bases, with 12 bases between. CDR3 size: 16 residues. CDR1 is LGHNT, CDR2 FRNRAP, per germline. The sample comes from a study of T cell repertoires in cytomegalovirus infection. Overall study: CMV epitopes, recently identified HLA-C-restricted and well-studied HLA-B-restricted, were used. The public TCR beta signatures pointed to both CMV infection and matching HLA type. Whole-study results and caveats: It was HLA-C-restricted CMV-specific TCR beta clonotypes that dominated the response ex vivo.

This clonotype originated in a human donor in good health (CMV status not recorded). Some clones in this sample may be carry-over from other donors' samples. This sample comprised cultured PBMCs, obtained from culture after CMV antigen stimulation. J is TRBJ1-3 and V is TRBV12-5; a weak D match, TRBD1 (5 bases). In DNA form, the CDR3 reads TGTGCTAGTGGTTTGGACAGGCCTACCCCTGGAAACACCATATATTTT. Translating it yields CASGLDRPTPGNTIYF.